This T cell receptor beta chain was sequenced in a study of T-cell memory formation after mild COVID-19. Across the whole study: Clustering of TCRs was largely donor specific.

This clonotype was picked up many times. Its antigen is unidentified. UMIs and sample barcodes were carried by the TCR alpha and TCR beta cDNA libraries that 5'RACE produced using constant-segment primers. TCRdb re-analysed the 5' RACE reads in MiXCR, keeping a single row per CDR3 protein. The table lists 70,000 to 95,000 distinct CDR3 sequences, roughly 13% of them singletons. Study-level results: Of the contracting clones, CD4+ ones lay mainly in CM and EM, and CD8+ ones in EMRA. CD4/CD8 balance characterized clones contracting day 15 to 85, and CD4+ skew characterized later expanders.

CDR1 and CDR2 (germline): MNHNY, SVGAGI (reference sequence). The length of the CDR3 is 15 residues. Trimming cost V 2 bases and J 0 bases, with 5 bases left between them. The chain recombines TRBV6-6 with TRBJ2-6; D not resolved. The receptor was isolated from a man younger than 30 who had mild COVID-19 (a few samples of this study predate the infection). Cell type and time point are not known. Specimen: PBMCs or a T cell subset sorted from them (not recorded which). The CDR3 is CASSYGPSGANVLTF. The CDR3 nucleotides read TGTGCCAGCAGTTACGGCCCCTCTGGGGCCAACGTCCTGACTTTC.